The 15 T cell receptor beta chains below were found in one sample sequenced in a study of cytomegalovirus exposure and HLA in healthy donors (dated by TCRdb to about 2017). To prepare the library, the immunoSEQ multiplex PCR assay was applied. The multiplex PCR relied on a mix of 60 forward primers for TCR Vbeta segments and 13 reverse primers for TCR Jbeta segments. In TCRdb, the immuneACCESS table is reduced to in-frame sequences with V and J assigned. These tables do not hold every clone; where another copy was compared, an unresolved V gene accounts for under half, and the others remain unexplained. Across this sample there are about 200,000 clones, with roughly three quarters seen only once. Of the sample, approximately 0.39% is held by the ten largest clones. The sequenced sample consisted of PBMCs. Source of these receptors: a male donor in good health and CMV-seropositive.

The V gene is TRBV9, the J gene TRBJ2-3, with 8 bases that match TRBD2. Trimming took 4 bases from V and 5 from J; bases not matched to a gene: 12. Looked up from germline, CDR1 is SGDLS and CDR2 is YYNGEE. The CDR3 extends over 16 amino acids. The CDR3: CASSPLTGGREDTQYF. The CDR3 nucleotides are TGTGCCAGCAGCCCCCTGACGGGGGGGCGGGAAGATACGCAGTATTTT.

This clone was recorded once. The V and J genes are TRBV27 and TRBJ2-5; 15 bases align to TRBD2. The CDR3 has 17 residues. The V and J ends lost 3 bases and 2 bases, in that order; junction bases with no gene match: 4. Germline assignment: CDR1 MNHEY and CDR2 SMNVEV (reference sequence). The CDR3 sequence is CASSFRGLAGGQETQYF. The DNA of the CDR3 is TGTGCCAGCAGTTTTCGGGGACTAGCGGGAGGACAAGAGACCCAGTACTTC.

The chain joins TRBV27 to TRBJ1-2; 7 bases agree with TRBD1. Germline CDR1 reads MNHEY; CDR2 reads SMNVEV (reference sequence). Germline trimming cut 5 bases from V and 7 bases from J; bases unmatched to any gene: 7. The CDR3 sequence is 13 residues long. The CDR3, as DNA: TGTGCCAGCAGTCTTCGGACAGGTTCTGGCTACACCTTC. Residues: CASSLRTGSGYTF.

This clone was seen a few times. V is TRBV7-9 and J is TRBJ1-5; unclear D gene. CDR1 SEHNR and CDR2 FQNEAQ come from the germline V gene (reference sequence). The CDR3 is made up of 13 amino acids. With 0 bases removed from V and 7 bases from J, the gap between germline ends came to 7 bases. This chain's CDR3 is CASSLATWQPQHF. The CDR3 nucleotides read TGTGCCAGCAGCTTAGCGACATGGCAGCCCCAGCATTTT.

The V gene is TRBV6-5, the J gene TRBJ2-5, with D uncertain. There are 11 residues in the CDR3. Germline V gives CDR1 MNHEY, CDR2 SVGAGI. V dropped 2 bases and J dropped 11 bases, with 9 bases sitting between them. The DNA for the CDR3 is TGTGCCAGCAGTTACCATACTGAGCAGTACTTC. As protein: CASSYHTEQYF.

The chain uses TRBV6-6 and TRBJ2-2; D is perhaps TRBD1 (5 bases). The CDR3 runs 13 residues. V was cut by 6 bases and J by 6 bases, with 11 bases left in between. From germline, CDR1 is MNHNY and CDR2 SVGAGI (reference sequence). CDR3 sequence: CASSLTVPGELFF. In DNA form, the CDR3 reads TGTGCCAGCAGCCTGACAGTTCCCGGGGAGCTGTTTTTT.

The V gene is TRBV6-5, the J gene TRBJ2-1; the match to TRBD2 covers 10 bases. Germline V CDR1 and CDR2: MNHEY, SVGAGI. The CDR3 consists of 15 residues. Losses at the gene ends were 5 bases for V and 6 bases for J; bases not matched to a gene: 7. Here the CDR3 reads CASSALAGVSNEQFF. The DNA for the CDR3 is TGTGCCAGCAGTGCGCTAGCGGGAGTATCCAATGAGCAGTTCTTC.

The chain links TRBV7-3 to TRBJ2-7, with 8 bases that match TRBD2. The trim removed 1 base at V and 5 bases at J, leaving 10 bases unmatched. Germline V gene sequence: CDR1 SGHTA, CDR2 FQGTGA. The CDR3 is 16 residues long. In nucleotides, the CDR3 is TGTGCCAGCAGCTTAAGGTGGGCGGGGGGACGGAACGAGCAGTACTTC. Amino acid sequence: CASSLRWAGGRNEQYF. Using reference TRBV7-3 and TRBJ2-7 for the parts outside the CDR3, the full variable domain is GAGVSQTPSNKVTEKGKYVELRCDPISGHTALYWYRQSLGQGPEFLIYFQGTGAADDSGLPNDRFFAVRPEGSVSTLKIQRTERGDSAVYLCASSLRWAGGRNEQYFGPGTRLTVT.

V usage is TRBV7-2 and J usage is TRBJ1-2; TRBD1 agrees at 8 bases. Unmatched junction bases numbered 13, after V lost 3 bases and J lost 7 bases. The CDR3 length is 16 residues. The germline V gene encodes CDR1 SGHTA and CDR2 FQGNSA. In DNA, the CDR3 is TGTGCCAGCAGCTTTAAAGGACAGGGAGGGCTCGGTGGCTACACCTTC. Translation gives CASSFKGQGGLGGYTF.

V is TRBV21-1 and J is TRBJ1-1; the table's D call, TRBD1, has no DNA check behind it. TRBV21-1 has pseudogene status. The CDR3 loop spans 14 amino acids. CDR3 residues: CAGGHGTENTEAFF. Here the CDR3 DNA reads TGTGCCGGAGGTCACGGGACAGAGAACACTGAAGCTTTCTTT.

The V and J genes are TRBV18 and TRBJ2-2, with 12 bases lining up with TRBD2. Germline CDR1 and CDR2: KGHSH and LQKENI. V lost 3 bases, J lost 1 base, and 9 bases stayed unmatched. The CDR3 consists of 19 residues. The CDR3 sequence is CASSPRLTSGRGNTGELFF. The DNA for the CDR3 is TGTGCCAGCTCACCCCGACTGACTAGCGGGAGAGGGAACACCGGGGAGCTGTTTTTT.

This clone has only a few counts. The chain has TRBV11-3 and TRBJ2-3, with 7 bases that match TRBD2. CDR3 length: 16 amino acids. After removal of 3 bases from V and 5 bases from J, the junction contained 11 bases not matched to a gene. Germline CDR1 reads SGHNT; CDR2 reads YENEEA. For the CDR3, the DNA is TGTGCCAGCAGCTTCCAGGGACTACCTGGACAAGATACGCAGTATTTT. Translating gives CASSFQGLPGQDTQYF.

The chain has TRBV6-5 and TRBJ1-1, with TRBD1 as a possible D gene (6 bases). The CDR3 is 13 amino acids. V was shortened by 7 bases and J by 8 bases, with 17 bases between the two germline ends. CDR1 is MNHEY and CDR2 is SVGAGI in the germline V gene. The CDR3 coding sequence is TGTGCCAGCACCCGGGGTGGAACAGGGGAAGCTTTCTTT. This gives the protein CASTRGGTGEAFF.

This chain joins TRBV19 and TRBJ2-7; 8 bases are shared with TRBD1. The germline CDR1 and CDR2 sequences are LNHDA and SQIVND (reference sequence). V gave up 0 bases and J gave up 1 base; unmatched junction bases: 5. There are 16 residues in the CDR3. In DNA form, the CDR3 reads TGTGCCAGTAGTATAGACGTTGGGACAGGATCCTACGAGCAGTACTTC. Protein: CASSIDVGTGSYEQYF.

V gene TRBV20-1 combines with J gene TRBJ2-7; D gene ambiguous. V lost 5 bases, J lost 3 bases, and 8 bases lay in between. The CDR3 runs 11 residues. CDR1 is DFQATT and CDR2 is SNEGSKA in the germline V gene (reference sequence). The CDR3 DNA sequence: TGCAGTGCTCAGTACAGCTACGAGCAGTACTTC. Its translation: CSAQYSYEQYF.